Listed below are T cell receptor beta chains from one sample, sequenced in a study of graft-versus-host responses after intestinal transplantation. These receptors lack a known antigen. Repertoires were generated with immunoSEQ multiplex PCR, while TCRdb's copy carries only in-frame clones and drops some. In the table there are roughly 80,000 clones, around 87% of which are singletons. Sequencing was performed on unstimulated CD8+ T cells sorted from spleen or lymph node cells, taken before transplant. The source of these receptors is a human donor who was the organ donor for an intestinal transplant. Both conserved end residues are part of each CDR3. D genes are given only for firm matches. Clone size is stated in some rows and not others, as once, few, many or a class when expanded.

DNA: TGTGCCAGCAGTGCACTGCCAACGGGCACGCAGTATTTT
CDR3: CASSALPTGTQYF
D: NA
size: NA
V: TRBV27
J: TRBJ2-3

DNA: TGTGCCAGTAGTATAGGAGGCGCGGTTAACACTGAAGCTTTCTTT
CDR3: CASSIGGAVNTEAFF
D: NA
size: NA
V: TRBV19
J: TRBJ1-1

DNA: TGCGCCAGCAGCCCCCGGGGGACAGGGGTAGAAGCTTTCTTT
CDR3: CASSPRGTGVEAFF
D: TRBD1
size: NA
V: TRBV4-1
J: TRBJ1-1

DNA: TGCGCCGTTGCCCCTCCCGGACAGTACGAGCAGTACTTC
CDR3: CAVAPPGQYEQYF
D: NA
size: NA
V: TRBV10-2
J: TRBJ2-7

DNA: TGTGCCAGCACCCCGGACAGGGGCAATTCACCCCTCCACTTT
CDR3: CASTPDRGNSPLHF
D: TRBD1
size: few
V: TRBV27
J: TRBJ1-6

DNA: TGCGCCAGCAGCCCAGACCCTAGCGGGGTGAACACCGGGGAGCTGTTTTTT
CDR3: CASSPDPSGVNTGELFF
D: TRBD2
size: NA
V: TRBV4-1
J: TRBJ2-2

DNA: TGTGCCAGCAGATTTGGGACAGCCAGCTCCTATAATTCACCCCTCCACTTT
CDR3: CASRFGTASSYNSPLHF
D: TRBD1
size: NA
V: TRBV27
J: TRBJ1-6

DNA: TGCGCCAGCAGCCAAGAGGTCACAGGGCTCAGAAACACCATATATTTT
CDR3: CASSQEVTGLRNTIYF
D: NA
size: NA
V: TRBV4-1
J: TRBJ1-3

DNA: TGTGCCAGCAGCCTACCGGGGAAATCCTACGAGCAGTACTTC
CDR3: CASSLPGKSYEQYF
D: NA
size: NA
V: TRBV14
J: TRBJ2-7

DNA: TGTGCCAGCAGTGGCCGGGACGGGGCCCCAACCGGGAAGCTGTTTTTT
CDR3: CASSGRDGAPTGKLFF
D: NA
size: once
V: TRBV2
J: TRBJ2-2

DNA: TGCGCCAGCAGCATTCCTCGACAGGCCGCACTTGTGGCCTACAATGAGCAGTTCTTC
CDR3: CASSIPRQAALVAYNEQFF
D: NA
size: NA
V: TRBV5-1
J: TRBJ2-1

DNA: TGCGCCAGCAGCCAAGACAGGTCCTCAAACTACGAGCAGTACTTC
CDR3: CASSQDRSSNYEQYF
D: NA
size: NA
V: TRBV4-1
J: TRBJ2-7

DNA: TGTGCCAGCATTCTTAAGGGGTCAACTAATGAAAAACTGTTTTTT
CDR3: CASILKGSTNEKLFF
D: NA
size: NA
V: TRBV6-1
J: TRBJ1-4

DNA: TGTGCCAGCAGACTGGGACAGGGCTACGAGCAGTACTTC
CDR3: CASRLGQGYEQYF
D: TRBD1
size: NA
V: TRBV27
J: TRBJ2-7

DNA: TGTGCCCCCAGCGGGACCGGTGAAACCGGGGAGCTGTTTTTT
CDR3: CAPSGTGETGELFF
D: TRBD2
size: few
V: TRBV5-4
J: TRBJ2-2

DNA: TGTGCCAGCTTACAGGGAATCTCATTGAACACTGAAGCTTTCTTT
CDR3: CASLQGISLNTEAFF
D: NA
size: NA
V: TRBV2
J: TRBJ1-1

DNA: TGCGCCAGCAGCTTGTGGGACGTAAACACTGAAGCTTTCTTT
CDR3: CASSLWDVNTEAFF
D: NA
size: NA
V: TRBV5-1
J: TRBJ1-1

DNA: TGTGCCAGCAGTTTATCGATCCGCTCTTTACTTGGACGGAACAATGAGCAGTTCTTC
CDR3: CASSLSIRSLLGRNNEQFF
D: NA
size: NA
V: TRBV27
J: TRBJ2-1

DNA: TGTGCCAGCAGCTTAGATCAGGGGGCGAGTCAGCCCCAGCATTTT
CDR3: CASSLDQGASQPQHF
D: TRBD1
size: NA
V: TRBV11-3
J: TRBJ1-5

DNA: TGTGCCAGCAGCTTAAAGGTCAGGGGACCGTCTCAGCCCCAGCATTTT
CDR3: CASSLKVRGPSQPQHF
D: NA
size: NA
V: TRBV7-8
J: TRBJ1-5

DNA: TGTGCCAGCCGCCAGACCGGGACAGGGGATGAAAAACTGTTTTTT
CDR3: CASRQTGTGDEKLFF
D: TRBD1
size: NA
V: TRBV11-1
J: TRBJ1-4

DNA: TGTGCCAGCAGCTCCGACGTGGCAGGGTGGGGGGAAAAACTGTTTTTT
CDR3: CASSSDVAGWGEKLFF
D: NA
size: NA
V: TRBV11-2
J: TRBJ1-4

DNA: TGCAGCGTTGTTGGTTATTCCTACAATGAGCAGTTCTTC
CDR3: CSVVGYSYNEQFF
D: NA
size: NA
V: TRBV29-1
J: TRBJ2-1

DNA: TGTGCCAGCAGCACAGACGGGGAGGGGGACAGGTATAATTCACCCCTCCACTTT
CDR3: CASSTDGEGDRYNSPLHF
D: TRBD1
size: NA
V: TRBV9
J: TRBJ1-6

DNA: TGCGCCAGCAGCTTGGAAGGGAACCCAGAAGCTTTCTTT
CDR3: CASSLEGNPEAFF
D: NA
size: NA
V: TRBV5-1
J: TRBJ1-1

DNA: TGTGCCAGCAGCTTCTCCGGGACTAGCGTGAACACCGGGGAGCTGTTTTTT
CDR3: CASSFSGTSVNTGELFF
D: TRBD2
size: NA
V: TRBV7-6
J: TRBJ2-2

DNA: TGTGCCAGCAGCTTGGGGGCCGGGGAGCTGTTTTTT
CDR3: CASSLGAGELFF
D: NA
size: NA
V: TRBV11-2
J: TRBJ2-2

DNA: TGTGCCAGCAGCCTCACGAACCGGGACAGTGAACGTTCTAACTATGGCTACACCTTC
CDR3: CASSLTNRDSERSNYGYTF
D: TRBD1
size: NA
V: TRBV14
J: TRBJ1-2

DNA: TGTGCCTGGAGTGTCGGACCGCCGGGCGGGGAGCTGTTTTTT
CDR3: CAWSVGPPGGELFF
D: NA
size: NA
V: TRBV30
J: TRBJ2-2

DNA: TGTGCCAGCAGCCAAGACGGCGGGGGGTACCAAGAGACCCAGTACTTC
CDR3: CASSQDGGGYQETQYF
D: TRBD2
size: NA
V: TRBV2
J: TRBJ2-5

DNA: TGTGCCAGCAGCTTAACCCCACCACTCAATGGCTACACCTTC
CDR3: CASSLTPPLNGYTF
D: NA
size: NA
V: TRBV7-2
J: TRBJ1-2

DNA: TGCGCCAGCAGCCAAGTGGGGGGAATAGCGGACACAGATACGCAGTATTTT
CDR3: CASSQVGGIADTDTQYF
D: NA
size: NA
V: TRBV4-1
J: TRBJ2-3

DNA: TGCGCCAGCAGCTTGGAGGAGGGATTATCAGATACGCAGTATTTT
CDR3: CASSLEEGLSDTQYF
D: NA
size: NA
V: TRBV5-1
J: TRBJ2-3

DNA: TGTGCCAGCAGCTTAAGTAGCTCCGACAGGGAGAGGTACGAGCAGTACTTC
CDR3: CASSLSSSDRERYEQYF
D: TRBD1
size: NA
V: TRBV5-7
J: TRBJ2-7

DNA: TGTGCCAGCAGCTTGCCCTTGGCGGCCAGCTACCAAGAGACCCAGTACTTC
CDR3: CASSLPLAASYQETQYF
D: NA
size: NA
V: TRBV5-5
J: TRBJ2-5